The TCR beta chain under discussion was sequenced for a study of blood T cells in healthy people across ages. In this sample, this clonotype turned up once. The antigen remains unidentified. Sequence at one end of the junction differs from germline and may be a read error. The CDR3 length is 12 residues. Germline V gene lookup returns CDR1 DFQATT and CDR2 SNEGSKA (reference sequence). Then a second PCR, running about 6 to 11 cycles, was carried out with a sample-barcoded 5' primer and a J-beta primer mix. In TCRdb, the 5' RACE reads were re-called with MiXCR into one record per CDR3 protein. The sample includes roughly 1.5 million distinct CDR3 sequences, under 55% of them seen just once. Findings and limits, study-wide: CMV infection status of these donors was not known.

The chain links TRBV20-1 to TRBJ2-5; 10 nucleotides match TRBD1. Sequencing used blood. This TCR derives from a woman aged 18-30 years in good health. CDR3 DNA sequence: TGCAGTGTCGGACAGGGGGAAGAGACCCGGTACTTC. Translation: CSVGQGEETRYF.